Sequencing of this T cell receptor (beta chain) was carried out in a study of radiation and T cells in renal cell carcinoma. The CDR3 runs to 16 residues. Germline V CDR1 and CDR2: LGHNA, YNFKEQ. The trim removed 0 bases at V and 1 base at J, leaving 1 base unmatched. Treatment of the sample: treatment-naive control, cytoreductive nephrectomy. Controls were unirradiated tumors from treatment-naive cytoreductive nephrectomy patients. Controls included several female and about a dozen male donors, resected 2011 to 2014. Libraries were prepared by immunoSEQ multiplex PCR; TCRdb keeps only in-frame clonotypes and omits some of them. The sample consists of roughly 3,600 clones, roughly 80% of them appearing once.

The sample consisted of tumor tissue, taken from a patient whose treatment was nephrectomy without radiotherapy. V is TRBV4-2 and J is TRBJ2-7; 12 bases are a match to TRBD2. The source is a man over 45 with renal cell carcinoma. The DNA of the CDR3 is TGTGCCAGCAGCCAAGATGGGACTAGCGGGTCCTACGAGCAGTACTTC. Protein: CASSQDGTSGSYEQYF.